This T cell receptor beta chain was identified during a study of T cell responses to AZD1222 COVID-19 vaccine. Regarding the study as a whole: Donors were chiefly white British, with a greater number of females, and clonal diversity was perhaps underestimated. Repertoire sampling was restricted to post-peak T cell response timepoints. Unmutated variant regions are reportedly the target of nearly half of TCRs that are spike-specific.

As to this clone: Its matching antigen is unknown.

Method: immunoSEQ multiplex PCR; TCRdb's copy keeps in-frame clones and lacks some. The profile shows some 130,000 clones, about 87% of them singletons. This specimen was peripheral blood, taken on day 0 of AZD1222 vaccination. The TCR was taken from an adult in good health.

CDR3 loop: CASSPGRTNSNQPQHF. CDR3 nucleotide sequence: TGTGCCAGCAGCCCGGGACGTACGAATAGCAATCAGCCCCAGCATTTT. The chain couples TRBV21-1 to TRBJ1-5. TRBV21-1 is a documented pseudogene. This CDR3 is built from 16 residues.